These 27 T cell receptor beta chains were all obtained from the same sample, sequenced in a study of regulatory T cells in long-lasting Graves disease. CDR3-region Arm-PCR and iRepertoire HTBI primers produced the TCR beta libraries. One entry per CDR3 protein, called by TCRdb with MiXCR from the multiplex PCR reads. This table has hundreds of thousands of distinct CDR3 sequences, roughly 15% appearing once. Noted time point: newly diagnosed GD, antithyroid drugs for less than 3 months. PBMC-derived RNA was used for the TCR library. These data are also associated with another study on T cells in Graves' hyperthyroidism and ophthalmopathy.

Sample: peripheral blood mononuclear cells (PBMCs), taken at new diagnosis, from a patient treated with antithyroid drugs. All receptors come from a woman aged 35-60 years with Graves disease.

V is TRBV19 and J is TRBJ1-3, with D hard to call. The germline CDR1 and CDR2 sequences are LNHDA and SQIVND (reference sequence). The V end lost 9 bases, the J end lost 2 bases, and 14 bases lay between the germline ends. The CDR3 has 14 amino acids. CDR3 amino acids: CASCLVGTGNTIYF. The CDR3 DNA reads TGTGCCAGCTGCCTCGTGGGTACTGGAAACACCATATATTTT.

Points on this clonotype: This clone may be a read error of a much larger clone one base away. This sequence joins TRBV7-6 and TRBJ2-7, with a tentative D call TRBD2 (5 bases). Trimming pared 5 bases from V and 7 bases from J, leaving 18 bases between. The V gene's germline CDR1 is SGHVS and CDR2 FNYEAQ. This CDR3 has 14 residues. CDR3 loop: CASSPGLVYNEQYF. The DNA for the CDR3 is TGTGCCAGCAGCCCCGGACTTGTCTACAATGAGCAGTACTTC.

This clonotype was picked up a small number of times. V usage is TRBV6-1 and J usage is TRBJ1-4; 9 bases match TRBD1. Trimming at V came to 4 bases and at J to 4 bases, leaving 4 bases not matched to a gene. CDR1 and CDR2 (germline): MNHNS, SASEGT. The CDR3 sequence is 15 residues long. The CDR3 DNA reads as TGTGCCAGCAGTGGCCGACAGGGGGTTAATGAAAAACTGTTTTTT. Encoded protein: CASSGRQGVNEKLFF.

This clonotype was seen at least ten times. V is TRBV27 and J is TRBJ1-2; D not resolved. Trimming took 6 bases from V and 3 from J, leaving 11 bases between them. Germline V CDR1 and CDR2: MNHEY, SMNVEV (reference sequence). The CDR3 contains 13 residues. In DNA, the CDR3 is TGTGCCAGCAGACCATTTGGGGACTATGGCTACACCTTC. It encodes CASRPFGDYGYTF.

This clonotype was recorded many times. This chain links TRBV2 with TRBJ2-5, with D hard to call. The CDR3 extends over 13 amino acids. Trimming cost V 4 bases and J 2 bases, with 8 bases left between them. Germline CDR1 and CDR2: SNHLY and FYNNEI. CDR3 DNA sequence: TGTGCCAGCAGTGTTGAGGTTCAAGAGACCCAGTACTTC. Its protein product is CASSVEVQETQYF.

This clonotype was seen a few times. This chain connects TRBV29-1 to TRBJ2-7; TRBD1 aligns across 7 bases. The CDR3 runs to 15 residues. In germline, CDR1 is SQVTM, CDR2 ANQGSEA. With 7 bases clipped from V and 6 bases from J, the junction kept 18 bases outside the gene matches. In DNA form, the CDR3 reads TGCAGCGCTTTGGCCGGGACAGCCACTCTCGGCGAGCAGTACTTC. This gives the protein CSALAGTATLGEQYF.

This clonotype showed up many times. V gene TRBV2 combines with J gene TRBJ1-1; weak D call: TRBD1 (5 bases). The CDR3 sequence is 14 residues long. Germline values: CDR1 SNHLY, CDR2 FYNNEI. V lost 8 bases and J lost 2, with 15 bases in between. CDR3 region: CASPSGGINTEAFF. DNA for the CDR3: TGTGCCAGCCCGTCGGGGGGGATAAACACTGAAGCTTTCTTT.

This chain connects TRBV11-2 to TRBJ2-1; D is undetermined. The CDR3 spans 13 residues. V was shortened by 4 bases and J by 4 bases, with 8 bases between the two germline ends. Germline V gene sequence: CDR1 SGHAT, CDR2 FQNNGV. CDR3: CASSSRRYNEQFF. CDR3 DNA: TGTGCCAGCAGCTCCAGACGGTACAATGAGCAGTTCTTC.

The chain employs TRBV15 and TRBJ2-2; possibly TRBD1 for D (6 bases). From germline, CDR1 is LNHNV and CDR2 YYDKDF (reference sequence). Trimming took off 7 bases at V and 4 bases at J, with 19 bases between the two ends. The CDR3 is made up of 16 amino acids. DNA for the CDR3: TGTGCCACCACCGCCGATAGAGGGGGACCCACCGGGGAGCTGTTTTTT. Amino acids: CATTADRGGPTGELFF.

J is TRBJ2-7 and V is TRBV10-2; 10 bases align to TRBD2. This CDR3 region has 16 residues. CDR1 WSHSY and CDR2 SAAADI come from the germline V gene. V dropped 10 bases and J dropped 5; count of bases not matched to a gene: 17. CDR3 sequence (DNA): TGCGCCACCACCTCTGGGCTACTAGCGGGGTTACACGAGCAGTACTTC. This sequence encodes CATTSGLLAGLHEQYF.

This clonotype was detected a few times. The rearrangement joins TRBV9 to TRBJ2-2; D uncertain. The germline V gene encodes CDR1 SGDLS and CDR2 YYNGEE. V gave up 4 bases and J gave up 1 base, with 11 bases separating them. The CDR3 sequence is 15 residues long. The CDR3 nucleotides read TGTGCCAGCAGCCCCCCATTAGGGAACACCGGGGAGCTGTTTTTT. Encoded protein: CASSPPLGNTGELFF.

The chain's CDR3 is CASSYSGGRYNEQFF. The CDR3 DNA is TGTGCCAGCAGTTACTCGGGGGGGCGATACAATGAGCAGTTCTTC. V and J are TRBV6-2 or TRBV6-3 and TRBJ2-1; TRBD2 might be the D (7 bases). CDR1 and CDR2 from the germline V gene are MNHEY and SVGEGT. This CDR3 is 15 amino acids long. V lost 0 bases and J 4 bases, leaving 10 bases between the germline ends.

With respect to this clonotype: A much larger clone differs from this one at a single base, so this may be a read error. The chain recombines TRBV7-2 with TRBJ2-7, with 11 bases lining up with TRBD2. The CDR3 is made up of 18 amino acids. Germline CDR1 SGHTA, CDR2 FQGNSA. The V and J ends lost 10 bases and 0 bases, in that order; junction bases with no gene match: 17. CDR3 amino acids: CATHPGLAEPLPSYEQYF. The CDR3 nucleotides are TGTGCCACCCACCCGGGACTAGCGGAGCCCCTACCCTCCTACGAGCAGTACTTC.

The gene calls are TRBV4-1 and TRBJ2-1, with TRBD2 identical over 11 bases. Looked up from germline, CDR1 is MGHRA and CDR2 is YSYEKL. The CDR3 sequence is 17 residues long. V shed 0 bases, J shed 4 bases, and the junction held 5 bases outside the gene matches. The CDR3 nucleotides read TGCGCCAGCAGCCAAGATCATAGCGGGGGGGCTTACAATGAGCAGTTCTTC. This sequence encodes CASSQDHSGGAYNEQFF.

This clonotype came up a few times. The chain couples TRBV6-1 to TRBJ2-5; D not resolved. With 0 bases removed from V and 3 bases from J, the gap between germline ends came to 11 bases. CDR3 length equals 15 residues. Germline-derived CDR1 and CDR2 are MNHNS and SASEGT. The CDR3 region is CASSEAPGAKETQYF. The CDR3 DNA is TGTGCCAGCAGTGAAGCGCCAGGTGCCAAAGAGACCCAGTACTTC.

This clonotype has a count of ten or more. The rearrangement joins TRBV12-3 or TRBV12-4 to TRBJ2-3; possibly TRBD1 for D (5 bases). This CDR3 has 14 amino acids. V was shortened by 7 bases and J by 0 bases, with 11 bases between the two germline ends. DNA for the CDR3: TGTGCCAGCAAGGACACTCCTAGCACAGATACGCAGTATTTT. This encodes CASKDTPSTDTQYF.

This clonotype was recorded a few times. At one boundary the junction diverges from the germline segment, which might be a read error. The gene calls are TRBV4-1 and TRBJ2-3; maybe TRBD1 (5 bases). CDR1 is MGHRA, CDR2 YSYEKL, per germline. This CDR3 has 13 residues. CDR3 amino acids: CASSQDPLEGEYF. The CDR3 nucleotides read TGTGCCAGCAGCCAAGACCCTTTAGAAGGGGAGTATTTT.

This clonotype appeared many times. The genes are TRBV5-4 and TRBJ2-1; TRBD2 agrees at 9 bases. Germline loops: CDR1 SGHNT, CDR2 YYREEE (reference sequence). The CDR3 has 16 amino acids. Trimming removed 0 bases from V and 7 bases from J; junction bases left unmatched: 8. In DNA, the CDR3 is TGTGCCAGCAGCTTGGGCGGGGGGGCCTTTGGAAATGAGCAGTTCTTC. Residues: CASSLGGGAFGNEQFF. Full variable domain (remainder filled in from reference TRBV5-4 and TRBJ2-1): ETGVTQSPTHLIKTRGQQVTLRCSSQSGHNTVSWYQQALGQGPQFIFQYYREEENGRGNFPPRFSGLQFPNYSSELNVNALELDDSALYLCASSLGGGAFGNEQFFGPGTRLTVL.

A word on this clonotype: Just one base apart from a much larger clone, this may be a read error. The missing conserved phenylalanine or tryptophan at the end of this CDR3 makes a read error likely. The J gene is TRBJ1-4, the V gene TRBV12-3 or TRBV12-4; D not resolved. Trimming took 6 bases from V and 6 from J, leaving 14 bases between them. The CDR3 covers 14 residues. The CDR3 nucleotides read TGTGCCAGCAGCTCCGCAGGACTGGATGAAAAACTGTTTTCT. It translates to CASSSAGLDEKLFS.

This clonotype showed up just a few times. The CDR3 nucleotides read TGTGCCAGCAGTTCCACGGGGGGGGCTGGAGATACGCAGTATTTT. It codes for CASSSTGGAGDTQYF. This chain connects TRBV7-3 to TRBJ2-3; 8 bases fit TRBD2. The germline V gene has CDR1 SGHTA and CDR2 FQGTGA. V shed 6 bases and J 5 bases; nucleotides not matched to a gene: 10. This CDR3 spans 15 amino acids.

J is TRBJ1-2 and V is TRBV28; no clear D gene. Germline CDR1 MDHEN, CDR2 SYDVKM. Trimming took 2 bases from V and 6 from J, leaving 13 bases between them. This CDR3 has 14 amino acids. The CDR3 protein is CASSLQGWGDGYTF. As DNA, the CDR3 is TGTGCCAGCAGTTTACAAGGGTGGGGAGATGGCTACACCTTC.

At least ten counts were recorded for this clonotype. The chain uses TRBV5-5 and TRBJ1-5; D possibly corresponds to TRBD1 (6 bases). The CDR3 has 17 amino acids. With 2 bases removed from V and 4 bases from J, the gap between germline ends came to 19 bases. The germline gives CDR1 SGHKS, CDR2 YYEKEE (reference sequence). For the CDR3, the DNA is TGTGCCAGCAGCTTAATCGGGGGGCAGGGCCTGAATCAGCCCCAGCATTTT. It codes for CASSLIGGQGLNQPQHF.

The chain couples TRBV7-8 to TRBJ1-2, with D tentatively TRBD1 (6 bases). V lost 1 base, J lost 5 bases, and 14 bases lay in between. The CDR3 has 15 residues. Germline V gives CDR1 SGHVS, CDR2 FQNEAQ. CDR3 amino acids: CASSLGQGKGYGYTF. CDR3 in DNA: TGTGCCAGCAGCTTAGGGCAGGGGAAGGGGTATGGCTACACCTTC.

This clonotype appeared many times. The rearrangement uses TRBV7-8 and TRBJ2-7; D unresolved. Trimming left V 4 bases short and J 9 bases short, with 19 bases between. CDR3 length equals 14 residues. Germline-derived CDR1 and CDR2 are SGHVS and FQNEAQ. DNA for the CDR3: TGTGCCAGCAGCTCCGCCCAGCTGGGTCGAGGGCAGTACTTC. Protein: CASSSAQLGRGQYF.

This clonotype was observed at least ten times. The chain combines TRBV11-2 with TRBJ2-3; 14 positions agree with TRBD2. The CDR3 contains 16 residues. CDR1 is SGHAT, CDR2 FQNNGV, per germline. The trim removed 4 bases at V and 3 bases at J, leaving 3 bases unmatched. CDR3 nucleotides: TGTGCCAGCAGCTCAGGGACTAGCGGGGGAACAGATACGCAGTATTTT. Protein: CASSSGTSGGTDTQYF.

This clonotype has at least ten counts. The J gene is TRBJ2-7, the V gene TRBV6-5, with 7 positions matching TRBD1. The germline V gene has CDR1 MNHEY and CDR2 SVGAGI. This CDR3 comprises 12 residues. After removal of 4 bases from V and 7 bases from J, the junction contained 4 bases not matched to a gene. The CDR3 region has the DNA TGTGCCAGCAGTTCCCCGGGACAGGAGCAGTACTTC. This gives the protein CASSSPGQEQYF.

This sequence joins TRBV5-1 and TRBJ2-7, with 9 nucleotides matching TRBD1. Germline V gene data show CDR1 as SGHRS and CDR2 as YFSETQ. The CDR3 is made up of 16 amino acids. Trimming took 4 bases from V and 2 from J; bases not matched to a gene: 10. CDR3 DNA sequence: TGCGCCAGCAGCGATTCGGACCGGGACAGGGCCTACGAGCAGTACTTC. Translated, it gives CASSDSDRDRAYEQYF.